This TCR beta chain was sequenced for a study of T cell responses to AZD1222 COVID-19 vaccine. To note about this clone: Its specificity is not known.

Study-wide results and caveats: As reported, nearly half of all spike-specific TCRs target variant regions that are unmutated. Spike regions recognized by vaccine-associated CD4 TCRs spanned the protein, led by 160-218 and 743-854.

The V end was cut by 4 bases, the J end by 7 bases, with 13 bases between. CDR3 length equals 13 residues. Repertoires were generated with immunoSEQ multiplex PCR, while TCRdb's copy carries only in-frame clones and drops some. Of fewer than 200,000 clones in the sample, around nine tenths were seen once. The source was peripheral blood, collected on day 0 of AZD1222 vaccination. The chain couples TRBV6-7 to TRBJ1-2, with D maybe TRBD1 (6 bases). TRBV6-7 belongs to the ORF category, with a function that is uncertain. The TCR was taken from an adult in good health. DNA of the CDR3: TGTGCCAGCAGTTCAGGGGCCCGGCGTGGCTACACCTTC. Translating it yields CASSSGARRGYTF.